These 9 T cell receptor beta chains came from one sample sequenced in a study of metastatic and nonmetastatic thyroid tumors. Via MiXCR, TCRdb re-called the PCR reads. In the table there are tens of thousands of clones, around 14% of which are singletons. Every patient underwent thyroid surgery untreated. Material: blood. The receptors derive from a female donor with papillary thyroid cancer or a benign thyroid nodule (not recorded which). Some clones in this sample may be carry-over from other donors' samples.

This clone was counted many times. The chain has TRBV3-1 and TRBJ2-6; D may be TRBD2 (6 bases). CDR1 and CDR2 from the germline V gene are LGHDT and YNNKEL (reference sequence). Trimming shortened V by 4 bases and J by 0 bases, and 7 bases separated the two germline ends. The CDR3 length is 15 residues. CDR3 coding DNA: TGTGCCAGCAGCCCCGGGAGCTCTGGGGCCAACGTCCTGACTTTC. It encodes CASSPGSSGANVLTF.

The rearrangement uses TRBV4-1 and TRBJ1-3; TRBD1 aligns across 12 bases. V lost 4 bases to trimming and J lost 8 bases; unmatched junction nucleotides: 9. The CDR3 runs 16 residues. Germline CDR1 and CDR2: MGHRA and YSYEKL. CDR3 DNA: TGCGCCAGCAGCCTAGGGACAGGGGGCGAGGTGGACACCATATATTTT. This sequence encodes CASSLGTGGEVDTIYF.

A few counts support this clone. The junction does not match germline at one end; this may be a read error. This rearrangement joins TRBV28 to TRBJ1-3; D not resolved. The CDR3 sequence is 15 residues long. Germline CDR1 reads MDHEN; CDR2 reads SYDVKM. The CDR3 is CANSKRTLRSFAIYF. The CDR3 nucleotides read TGTGCCAACAGTAAACGGACTCTGAGGAGTTTTGCCATATATTTT. Using reference TRBV28 and TRBJ1-3 for the parts outside the CDR3, the full variable domain is DVKVTQSSRYLVKRTGEKVFLECVQDMDHENMFWYRQDPGLGLRLIYFSYDVKMKEKGDIPEGYSVSREKKERFSLILESASTNQTSMYLCANSKRTLRSFAIYFGEGSWLTVV.

This clone was observed at least ten times. The V and J genes are TRBV7-8 and TRBJ2-6, with no clear D. V lost 5 bases, J lost 3 bases, and 8 bases lay in between. The CDR3 loop spans 14 amino acids. The germline V gene encodes CDR1 SGHVS and CDR2 FQNEAQ. The DNA for the CDR3 is TGTGCCAGCAGCCTCACGGGTGGGGCCAACGTCCTGACTTTC. It is translated as CASSLTGGANVLTF.

This clone was seen many times. The chain recombines TRBV29-1 with TRBJ2-1; TRBD2 agrees at 7 bases. CDR3 length equals 16 residues. CDR1 and CDR2 from the germline V gene are SQVTM and ANQGSEA. J gave up 9 bases and V 3 bases, and 17 bases lay outside the gene matches. CDR3 coding DNA: TGCAGCGTTGACCGAACCCCGGGAGGAGGGTTGGGTGAGCAGTTCTTC. As protein: CSVDRTPGGGLGEQFF.

This clone appeared many times. The chain joins TRBV20-1 to TRBJ2-6; D remains ambiguous. Trimming cost V 5 bases and J 0 bases, with 5 bases left between them. Germline V gene sequence: CDR1 DFQATT, CDR2 SNEGSKA (reference sequence). CDR3 length equals 13 residues. In DNA form, the CDR3 reads TGCAGTGCTGTGCGCTCTGGGGCCAACGTCCTGACTTTC. Translated: CSAVRSGANVLTF.

The V gene is TRBV18, the J gene TRBJ2-6; the D is unclear. The CDR3 contains 15 residues. Germline V gene lookup returns CDR1 KGHSH and CDR2 LQKENI. Deletions cut 3 bases from V and 2 bases from J, with 8 bases between. The CDR3 DNA is TGTGCCAGCTCACCGCCCCAGGCTGGGGCCAACGTCCTGACTTTC. This translates into CASSPPQAGANVLTF.

This clone was counted many times. This chain connects TRBV6-1 to TRBJ2-1, with D perhaps matching TRBD1 (5 bases). The CDR3 sequence is 13 residues long. V lost 4 bases, J lost 7 bases, and 11 bases lay in between. CDR1 MNHNS and CDR2 SASEGT come from the germline V gene. The CDR3 is CASSVYRLNEQFF. The CDR3, as DNA: TGTGCCAGCAGTGTGTACAGGCTTAATGAGCAGTTCTTC.

There are many counts of this clone. V is TRBV4-1 and J is TRBJ2-2, with TRBD1 matching over 7 bases. The CDR3 is 16 residues long. The J segment lost 0 bases and the V segment lost 5 bases, leaving 6 bases of the junction unmatched. The germline CDR1 and CDR2 sequences are MGHRA and YSYEKL. CDR3 nucleotide sequence: TGCGCCAGCAGCTCCAGGGGGATCACGAACACCGGGGAGCTGTTTTTT. It translates to CASSSRGITNTGELFF.